This passage covers 19 T cell receptor beta chains from one sample sequenced in a study of blood T cells in healthy people across ages. The authors ran a second PCR of roughly 6 to 12 cycles using a sample-barcoded 5' primer and a J-beta primer mix. TCRdb independently ran MiXCR on the 5' RACE reads; one entry per CDR3 protein. The sample holds approximately 1.5 million distinct CDR3 sequences, almost 35% seen once. Sequencing was performed on blood. Receptor source: a woman aged 25-40 years in good health.

This clonotype was seen once. The V call is TRBV6-1, the J call TRBJ2-5; maybe TRBD1 (6 bases). The V gene lost 8 bases and the J gene lost 4 bases, with 14 bases spanning the gap. There are 13 residues in the CDR3. The germline V gene encodes CDR1 MNHNS and CDR2 SASEGT. In DNA, the CDR3 is TGTGCCAGCTCTATGGGACAAAGAGAGACCCAGTACTTC. Protein: CASSMGQRETQYF.

This clonotype has just a few counts. The chain combines TRBV28 with TRBJ1-4; D remains ambiguous. Germline CDR1 reads MDHEN; CDR2 reads SYDVKM. The CDR3 is made up of 12 amino acids. Trimming cost V 6 bases and J 5 bases, with 7 bases left between them. DNA of the CDR3: TGTGCCAGCAGAAGTCCGAATGAAAAACTGTTTTTT. It encodes CASRSPNEKLFF. The whole variable domain, filled in from reference TRBV28 and TRBJ1-4, reads DVKVTQSSRYLVKRTGEKVFLECVQDMDHENMFWYRQDPGLGLRLIYFSYDVKMKEKGDIPEGYSVSREKKERFSLILESASTNQTSMYLCASRSPNEKLFFGSGTQLSVL.

This clonotype was detected only a few times. This chain links TRBV29-1 with TRBJ2-3, with D unresolved. The CDR3 runs to 12 residues. Trimming removed 3 bases from V and 5 bases from J, with 9 bases in between. Germline V gene lookup returns CDR1 SQVTM and CDR2 ANQGSEA. In DNA form, the CDR3 reads TGCAGCGTTGATGAAGATGGAGATACGCAGTATTTT. Translating it yields CSVDEDGDTQYF.

The chain links TRBV24-1 to TRBJ2-1, with D possibly matching TRBD2 (6 bases). The germline V and J ends were trimmed by 9 bases and 1 base, with 15 bases remaining between them. The CDR3 runs to 15 residues. Germline assignment: CDR1 KGHDR and CDR2 SFDVKD. The DNA of the CDR3 is TGTGCCACCTCACCACCTGCGGGATCCTACAATGAGCAGTTCTTC. It specifies CATSPPAGSYNEQFF.

This clonotype turned up a few times. The chain is built from TRBV13 and TRBJ2-1; 9 nucleotides align to TRBD2. This CDR3 is 16 amino acids long. Germline trimming cut 3 bases from V and 4 bases from J; bases unmatched to any gene: 7. The germline gives CDR1 PRHDT, CDR2 FYEKMQ (reference sequence). The CDR3 DNA is TGTGCCAGCAGCTTCAAGGCGGGGGGGCCATACAATGAGCAGTTCTTC. It specifies CASSFKAGGPYNEQFF.

About this clonotype itself: The junction differs from germline at one of its ends, possibly a read error. The genes are TRBV18 and TRBJ2-7; the D call may be TRBD1 or TRBD2 (5 bases each). The CDR3 covers 15 residues. CDR1 and CDR2 (germline): KGHSH, LQKENI. The CDR3 coding sequence is TGTGCCAGCTCACCACTGGCAGGGAGCTCCTACGGGCAGTACTTC. Protein product: CASSPLAGSSYGQYF.

This clonotype was recorded a few times. One junction end disagrees with the germline gene, perhaps due to a read error. This sequence joins TRBV4-1 and TRBJ2-1, with unresolved D. This CDR3 spans 13 amino acids. Germline CDR1 is MGHRA and CDR2 is YSYEKL. The CDR3 loop reads CASGQRLPNEQFF. CDR3 bases: TGCGCCAGCGGCCAACGTCTCCCCAATGAGCAGTTCTTC.

This clonotype was observed a few times. The chain has TRBV28 and TRBJ2-1; D uncertain. The V and J ends lost 5 bases and 6 bases respectively, with 17 bases between them. This CDR3 contains 15 residues. Germline CDR1 is MDHEN and CDR2 is SYDVKM. The DNA of the CDR3 is TGTGCCAGCAGTCCTTCGCACTTAGACGGCAATGAGCAGTTCTTC. Translating gives CASSPSHLDGNEQFF.

This chain's CDR3 is CASSLRTGGADEQFF. The CDR3 coding sequence is TGTGCCAGCAGCTTAAGGACAGGGGGCGCGGATGAGCAGTTCTTC. The chain combines TRBV7-3 with TRBJ2-1; 11 nucleotides align to TRBD1. Germline CDR1 reads SGHTA; CDR2 reads FQGTGA. The CDR3 extends over 15 amino acids. V dropped 1 base and J dropped 8; count of bases not matched to a gene: 4.

The chain has TRBV11-1 and TRBJ2-7; the D call may be TRBD1 or TRBD2 (5 bases each). The CDR3 has 13 residues. Trimming pared 5 bases from V and 3 bases from J, leaving 11 bases between. Germline V CDR1 and CDR2: SGHAT, FQDESV (reference sequence). The CDR3 is CASSHMRGYEQYF. DNA of the CDR3: TGTGCCAGCAGCCACATGAGGGGCTACGAGCAGTACTTC.

Details on this clonotype: This may be a read error, as it is one base from a much larger clone. CDR3 protein: CASGLDDYEQYF. CDR3 sequence (DNA): TGCGCCAGCGGCTTGGATGATTACGAGCAGTACTTC. V gene TRBV5-1 combines with J gene TRBJ2-7, with unresolved D. Germline CDR1 is SGHRS and CDR2 is YFSETQ. The CDR3 is 12 amino acids. Looking up the rest from reference TRBV5-1 and TRBJ2-7 gives the full variable domain: KAGVTQTPRYLIKTRGQQVTLSCSPISGHRSVSWYQQTPGQGLQFLFEYFSETQRNKGNFPGRFSGRQFSNSRSEMNVSTLELGDSALYLCASGLDDYEQYFGPGTRLTVT.

The chain employs TRBV5-1 and TRBJ2-1, with D perhaps TRBD2 (6 bases). Trimming pared 0 bases from V and 3 bases from J, leaving 10 bases between. The CDR3 is made up of 15 amino acids. Germline-derived CDR1 and CDR2 are SGHRS and YFSETQ. The CDR3 spells CASSLGGELYNEQFF. In DNA form, the CDR3 reads TGCGCCAGCAGCTTGGGGGGGGAGCTCTACAATGAGCAGTTCTTC.

Many counts were recorded for this clonotype. The chain uses TRBV5-1 and TRBJ2-5; 7 nucleotides align to TRBD1. Trimming at V came to 2 bases and at J to 7 bases, leaving 5 bases not matched to a gene. This CDR3 has 13 residues. Germline V gene data show CDR1 as SGHRS and CDR2 as YFSETQ. The DNA for the CDR3 is TGCGCCAGCAGCTTAAGACAGGGCGGGACCCAGTACTTC. Amino acids: CASSLRQGGTQYF.

The chain couples TRBV6-6 to TRBJ2-7, with D possibly being TRBD2 (5 bases). This CDR3 is built from 13 residues. From germline, CDR1 is MNHNY and CDR2 SVGAGI (reference sequence). V gave up 2 bases and J gave up 6 bases, with 11 bases separating them. The CDR3 reads CASSYNSGFEQYF. The DNA of the CDR3 is TGTGCCAGCAGTTACAATTCGGGATTCGAGCAGTACTTC.

This chain links TRBV27 with TRBJ1-1; the match to TRBD1 covers 7 bases. V lost 5 bases to trimming and J lost 8 bases; unmatched junction nucleotides: 8. Germline V gene data show CDR1 as MNHEY and CDR2 as SMNVEV (reference sequence). This CDR3 contains 13 residues. The CDR3 DNA follows: TGTGCCAGCAGTCCGCGACAGGGCCCCGAAGCTTTCTTT. Its protein is CASSPRQGPEAFF.

V usage is TRBV7-2 and J usage is TRBJ2-3, with no clear D. Trimming removed 5 bases at V and 1 base at J, with 19 bases between. The CDR3 covers 17 residues. Per germline, CDR1 SGHTA and CDR2 FQGNSA. This CDR3 is CASSPEGRLFGTDTQYF. In DNA, the CDR3 is TGTGCCAGCAGCCCAGAAGGACGCCTCTTTGGCACAGATACGCAGTATTTT.

This clonotype was seen only a few times. The chain joins TRBV20-1 to TRBJ1-1; D unresolved. Germline V gives CDR1 DFQATT, CDR2 SNEGSKA (reference sequence). V was shortened by 1 base and J by 0 bases, with 12 bases between the two germline ends. This CDR3 is built from 15 residues. This CDR3 is CSARASQIVNTEAFF. In DNA, the CDR3 is TGCAGTGCTAGAGCCTCACAGATCGTGAACACTGAAGCTTTCTTT.

This chain links TRBV20-1 with TRBJ1-2; the match to TRBD1 covers 9 bases. The CDR3 loop spans 13 amino acids. Germline trimming cut 2 bases from V and 9 bases from J; bases unmatched to any gene: 7. CDR1 and CDR2 (germline): DFQATT, SNEGSKA (reference sequence). The CDR3 loop reads CSARWTGEGSYTF. The CDR3 nucleotides are TGCAGTGCTAGATGGACAGGGGAAGGGAGCTACACCTTC.

This clonotype was counted between two and nine times. The V call is TRBV28, the J call TRBJ2-3, with 11 bases identical to TRBD2. The length of the CDR3 is 14 residues. Germline V lookup: CDR1 MDHEN, CDR2 SYDVKM. The CDR3 DNA reads TGTGCTACAAAACTAGCGGGAGAAACAGATACGCAGTATTTT. As protein: CATKLAGETDTQYF.